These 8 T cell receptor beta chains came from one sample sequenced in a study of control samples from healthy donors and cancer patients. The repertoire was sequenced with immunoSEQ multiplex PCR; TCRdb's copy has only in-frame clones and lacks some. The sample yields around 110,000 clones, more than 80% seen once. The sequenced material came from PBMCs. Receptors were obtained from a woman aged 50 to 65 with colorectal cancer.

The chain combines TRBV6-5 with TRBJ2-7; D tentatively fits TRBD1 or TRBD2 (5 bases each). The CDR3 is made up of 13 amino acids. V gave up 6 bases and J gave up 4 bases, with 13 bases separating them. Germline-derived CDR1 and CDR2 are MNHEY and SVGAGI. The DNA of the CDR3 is TGTGCCAGCAGCGGGGACCCCCCATACGAGCAGTACTTC. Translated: CASSGDPPYEQYF.

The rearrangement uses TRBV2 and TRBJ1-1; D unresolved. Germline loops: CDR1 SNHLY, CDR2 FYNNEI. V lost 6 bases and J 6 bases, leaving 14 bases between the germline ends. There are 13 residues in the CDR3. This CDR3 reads CASRRESVAEAFF. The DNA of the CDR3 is TGTGCCAGCAGGAGGGAGTCGGTTGCTGAAGCTTTCTTT.

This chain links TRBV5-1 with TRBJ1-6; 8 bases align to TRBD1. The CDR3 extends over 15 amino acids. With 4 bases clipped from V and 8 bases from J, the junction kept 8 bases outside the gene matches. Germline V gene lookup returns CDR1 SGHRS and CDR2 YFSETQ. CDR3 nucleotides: TGCGCCAGCAGCCCCGGCGACAGGGGTTATTCACCCCTCCACTTT. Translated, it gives CASSPGDRGYSPLHF.

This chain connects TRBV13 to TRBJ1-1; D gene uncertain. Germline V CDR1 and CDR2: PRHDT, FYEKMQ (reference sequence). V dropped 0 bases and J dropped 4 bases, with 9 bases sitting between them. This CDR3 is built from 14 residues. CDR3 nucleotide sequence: TGTGCCAGCAGCTTAGGCGAAGCTACCACTGAAGCTTTCTTT. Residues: CASSLGEATTEAFF. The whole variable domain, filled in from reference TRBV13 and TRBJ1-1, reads AAGVIQSPRHLIKEKRETATLKCYPIPRHDTVYWYQQGPGQDPQFLISFYEKMQSDKGSIPDRFSAQQFSDYHSELNMSSLELGDSALYFCASSLGEATTEAFFGQGTRLTVV.

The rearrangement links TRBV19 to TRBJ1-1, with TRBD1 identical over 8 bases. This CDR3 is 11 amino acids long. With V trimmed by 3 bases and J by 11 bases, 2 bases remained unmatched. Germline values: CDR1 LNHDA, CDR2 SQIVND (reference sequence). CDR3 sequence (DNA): TGTGCCAGTAGTATGGACAGGGAGGCTTTCTTT. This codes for CASSMDREAFF.

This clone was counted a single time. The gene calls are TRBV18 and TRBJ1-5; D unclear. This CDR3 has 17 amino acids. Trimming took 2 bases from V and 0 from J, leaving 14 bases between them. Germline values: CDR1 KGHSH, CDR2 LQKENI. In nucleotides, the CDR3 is TGTGCCAGCTCACCAACGCCCAGGACTGATAGCAATCAGCCCCAGCATTTT. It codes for CASSPTPRTDSNQPQHF.

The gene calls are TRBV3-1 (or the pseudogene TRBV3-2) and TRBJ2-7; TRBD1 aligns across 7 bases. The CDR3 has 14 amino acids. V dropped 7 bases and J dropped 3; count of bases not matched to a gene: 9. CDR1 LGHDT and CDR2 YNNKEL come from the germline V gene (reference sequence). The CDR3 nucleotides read TGTGCCAGCAAGCCTACAGGGGATGGCTACGAGCAGTACTTC. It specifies CASKPTGDGYEQYF.

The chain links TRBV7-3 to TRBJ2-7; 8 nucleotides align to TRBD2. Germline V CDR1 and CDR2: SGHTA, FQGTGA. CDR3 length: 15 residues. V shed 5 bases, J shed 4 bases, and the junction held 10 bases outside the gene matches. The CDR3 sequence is CASSPGTGGPYEQYF. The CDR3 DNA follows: TGTGCCAGCAGCCCTGGAACGGGAGGGCCTTACGAGCAGTACTTC.